This TCR beta chain was sequenced in a study of T cell repertoires in cytomegalovirus infection. The overall study: Matching HLA type, along with CMV infection, was indicated by public TCR beta signatures.

Via MiXCR, TCRdb re-called the reads, giving one row per CDR3 protein. The profile covers 130,000 or so distinct CDR3 sequences, with 5.5% to 7% appearing a single time and about a sixth taken by the ten largest. This clonotype was seen a handful of times. Its matching antigen is unknown. This CDR3 comprises 11 residues. Germline CDR1 MNHEY, CDR2 SMNVEV (reference sequence). The V and J ends lost 8 bases and 4 bases respectively, with 8 bases between them. Findings and limits, study-wide: CMV carriers having the relevant HLA were flagged by cumulative public TCR beta family frequency. Dominating the ex vivo response were TCR beta clonotypes that were CMV-specific and HLA-C-restricted.

This chain connects TRBV27 to TRBJ1-2; D unresolved. Sequenced: PBMCs. The TCR was taken from a human donor in good health (CMV status not recorded). Some clones in this sample may be carry-over from other donors' samples. In DNA form, the CDR3 reads TGTGCCAGCGGAAGGAGCTATGGCTACACCTTC. It specifies CASGRSYGYTF.